These 5 T cell receptor beta chains originate from one sample sequenced in a study of blood T cells in healthy people across ages. Alongside a J-beta primer mix, a sample-barcoded 5' primer served in a second PCR lasting roughly 6 to 11 cycles. TCRdb re-called the 5' RACE reads through MiXCR, storing one row per CDR3 protein. The table has fewer than 1.5 million distinct CDR3 sequences, roughly 45% seen once. Source material: blood. The origin of the receptors is a woman between 18 and 30 years old in good health.

This clonotype was seen only a few times. The V call is TRBV25-1, the J call TRBJ1-2; D is unresolved. Trimming cost V 3 bases and J 5 bases, with 7 bases left between them. Germline loops: CDR1 MGHDK, CDR2 SYGVNS. The CDR3 extends over 12 amino acids. CDR3: CASSEMQYGYTF. The CDR3 DNA reads TGTGCCAGCAGTGAGATGCAGTATGGCTACACCTTC.

This sequence joins TRBV5-1 and TRBJ2-7, with a possible D match to TRBD2 (5 bases). Germline V CDR1 and CDR2: SGHRS, YFSETQ. This CDR3 is 16 amino acids long. V was shortened by 4 bases and J by 0 bases, with 17 bases between the two germline ends. The CDR3 DNA sequence: TGCGCCAGCAGCCCCCTAGGAGGTCTGAGCTCCTACGAGCAGTACTTC. Residues: CASSPLGGLSSYEQYF.

This chain joins TRBV5-1 and TRBJ2-4; 14 bases match TRBD2. The CDR3 has 19 amino acids. Germline CDR1 and CDR2: SGHRS and YFSETQ. The J segment lost 0 bases and the V segment lost 0 bases, leaving 5 bases of the junction unmatched. The CDR3 reads CASSLEGTSGGVAKNIQYF. Here the CDR3 DNA reads TGCGCCAGCAGCTTGGAGGGGACTAGCGGGGGAGTAGCCAAAAACATTCAGTACTTC.

This clonotype showed up just a few times. The chain is built from TRBV7-3 and TRBJ2-3; D uncertain. V shed 5 bases and J shed 2 bases, with 11 bases lying between them. This CDR3 has 14 amino acids. The V gene's germline CDR1 is SGHTA and CDR2 FQGTGA. The CDR3 region is CASSLSAATDTQYF. The DNA for the CDR3 is TGTGCCAGCAGCCTTTCCGCCGCCACAGATACGCAGTATTTT.

The gene calls are TRBV5-1 and TRBJ2-1; 8 bases line up with TRBD2. The CDR3 is 15 amino acids. Unmatched junction bases numbered 7, after V lost 2 bases and J lost 6 bases. The germline V gene has CDR1 SGHRS and CDR2 YFSETQ. For the CDR3, the DNA is TGCGCCAGCAGCTTCTCAGGGGCGGGGGGCAATGAGCAGTTCTTC. Residues: CASSFSGAGGNEQFF.